This T cell receptor (beta chain) was observed in a study of OX40 agonist ivuxolimab in advanced cancers. Libraries were prepared by immunoSEQ multiplex PCR; TCRdb keeps only in-frame clonotypes and omits some of them. The table shows about 79,000 clones, with roughly 85% occurring only once. Germline lookup yields CDR1 LNHDA and CDR2 SQIVND (reference sequence). V gave up 6 bases and J gave up 7 bases, with 13 bases separating them. CDR3 length equals 13 residues. The material was CD4+ or CD8+ T cells sorted from blood, obtained in a trial of the OX40 agonist ivuxolimab. The sequence derives from an adult with an advanced solid tumor such as melanoma, head and neck, liver or kidney cancer. The gene calls are TRBV19 and TRBJ2-1; tentatively, D is TRBD1 or TRBD2 (6 bases each). Written as DNA, the CDR3 is TGTGCCAGTAGGAAAGGGGGGAGGAATGAGCAGTTCTTC. This sequence encodes CASRKGGRNEQFF.